This T cell receptor beta chain was captured by sequencing in a study of cytomegalovirus exposure and HLA in healthy donors. The study ran its PCR with 60 Vbeta and 13 Jbeta primers. The assay was immunoSEQ multiplex PCR, and TCRdb's table has in-frame clones only and misses some. The sample holds 250,000 to 300,000 clones, about 83% seen once. Study-wide results and limits: Usually a TCR sequence was rare, but some public TCRs were found in many donors.

This clone was found a few times. Its antigen is unidentified. With V trimmed by 5 bases and J by 4 bases, 10 bases remained unmatched. Germline CDR1 is SGHRS and CDR2 is YFSETQ. CDR3 length: 16 amino acids. The sample taken for sequencing was PBMCs. V and J are TRBV5-1 and TRBJ2-3, with TRBD2 matching 10 bases. This sequence originates from a woman between 40 and 50 years old in good health and CMV-seropositive. The CDR3 loop is CASSAASGSAPDTQYF. CDR3 coding DNA: TGCGCCAGCAGTGCCGCTAGCGGGAGCGCCCCAGATACGCAGTATTTT.